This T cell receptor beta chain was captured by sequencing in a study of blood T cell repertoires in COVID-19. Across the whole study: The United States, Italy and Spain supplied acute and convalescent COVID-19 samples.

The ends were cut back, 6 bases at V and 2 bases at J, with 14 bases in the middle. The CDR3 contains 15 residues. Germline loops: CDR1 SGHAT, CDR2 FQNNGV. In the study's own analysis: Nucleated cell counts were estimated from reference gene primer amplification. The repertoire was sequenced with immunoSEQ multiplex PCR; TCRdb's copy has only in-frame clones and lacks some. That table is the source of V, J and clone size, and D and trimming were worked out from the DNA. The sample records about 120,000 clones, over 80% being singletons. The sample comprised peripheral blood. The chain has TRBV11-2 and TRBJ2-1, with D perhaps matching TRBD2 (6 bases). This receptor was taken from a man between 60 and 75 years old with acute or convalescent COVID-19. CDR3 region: CASSLESGPYNEQFF. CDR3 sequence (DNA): TGTGCCAGCAGTCTCGAAAGCGGGCCCTACAATGAGCAGTTCTTC.